One sample yielded the 16 T cell receptor beta chains listed below, sequenced in a study of blood T cell repertoires in COVID-19 (dated by TCRdb to between 2020 and 2021). The library was obtained by the immunoSEQ multiplex PCR assay. In TCRdb, the immuneACCESS table is reduced to in-frame sequences with V and J assigned. These tables do not hold every clone; where another copy was compared, an unresolved V gene accounts for under half, and the others remain unexplained. The sample has approximately 270,000 clones on record, approximately 85% of them singletons. Approximately 10% of the sample belongs to the ten largest clones. Sample: peripheral blood. These TCRs come from a woman in her seventies with acute or convalescent COVID-19.

The chain uses TRBV5-1 and TRBJ2-1; TRBD2 agrees at 13 bases. The CDR3 covers 14 residues. Germline V gene sequence: CDR1 SGHRS, CDR2 YFSETQ. The ends lost 4 bases at V and 7 bases at J; junction bases unmatched: 2. The CDR3 is CASSPGLAGNEQFF. DNA for the CDR3: TGCGCCAGCAGCCCGGGACTAGCGGGGAATGAGCAGTTCTTC.

This rearrangement joins TRBV2 to TRBJ1-4; a weak D match, TRBD1 (5 bases). The CDR3 contains 15 residues. V was trimmed by 8 bases and J by 0 bases, leaving 13 bases between them. Germline V gene lookup returns CDR1 SNHLY and CDR2 FYNNEI. The CDR3 sequence is CASHLGEATNEKLFF. CDR3 bases: TGTGCCAGCCACCTGGGGGAGGCAACTAATGAAAAACTGTTTTTT.

This clone was counted a single time. The rearrangement uses TRBV6-1 and TRBJ1-2, with 7 bases matching TRBD1. V was clipped by 5 bases and J by 7 bases; unmatched bases: 10. CDR3 length: 14 residues. CDR1 and CDR2 from the germline V gene are MNHNS and SASEGT. Here the CDR3 reads CASSSGQVPSGYTF. DNA of the CDR3: TGTGCCAGCAGTTCCGGACAGGTCCCTTCTGGCTACACCTTC.

The chain recombines TRBV6-5 with TRBJ1-3; D is uncertain. The germline V and J ends were trimmed by 5 bases and 7 bases, with 15 bases remaining between them. The CDR3 has 14 amino acids. Germline assignment: CDR1 MNHEY and CDR2 SVGAGI. The CDR3 sequence is CASSSRRGGNTIYF. The DNA for the CDR3 is TGTGCCAGCAGTAGCCGGCGGGGAGGGAACACCATATATTTT.

About this clone: Additional DNA sequences in this sample encode the identical CDR3. V and J are TRBV18 and TRBJ1-1, with D possibly TRBD1 on 6 matching bases. The germline V gene has CDR1 KGHSH and CDR2 LQKENI. This CDR3 has 14 residues. The V end was cut by 1 base, the J end by 1 base, with 7 bases between. The CDR3 region has the DNA TGTGCCAGCTCACCACTGACAGGGAACACTGAAGCTTTCTTT. Translation: CASSPLTGNTEAFF.

The chain is built from TRBV5-1 and TRBJ1-1; D uncertain. V lost 6 bases, J lost 1 base, and 10 bases lay in between. This CDR3 spans 13 amino acids. CDR1 and CDR2 from the germline V gene are SGHRS and YFSETQ. DNA for the CDR3: TGCGCCAGCATGGTTCCGGGGAACACTGAAGCTTTCTTT. Amino acid sequence: CASMVPGNTEAFF.

The chain employs TRBV6-2 or TRBV6-3 and TRBJ2-1, with TRBD1 matching over 9 bases. The J segment lost 6 bases and the V segment lost 6 bases, leaving 3 bases of the junction unmatched. Germline V gives CDR1 MNHEY, CDR2 SVGEGT. This CDR3 is 13 amino acids long. CDR3 nucleotides: TGTGCCAGCAGCTCGACAGGGGGCAATGAGCAGTTCTTC. The encoded protein is CASSSTGGNEQFF.

This clone was counted a few times. The sample contains more than one DNA sequence encoding this CDR3. This rearrangement joins TRBV3-1 (or the pseudogene TRBV3-2) to TRBJ1-2; TRBD1 matches at 8 bases. V shed 1 base, J shed 4 bases, and the junction held 2 bases outside the gene matches. The CDR3 spans 14 residues. The germline V gene has CDR1 LGHDT and CDR2 YNNKEL (reference sequence). The CDR3 DNA is TGTGCCAGCAGCCAAGGAACAGGGGGCTATGGCTACACCTTC. Translating it yields CASSQGTGGYGYTF.

This clone was detected only once. This chain uses TRBV19 with TRBJ2-1; the D gene is possibly TRBD1 (5 bases). The germline CDR1 and CDR2 sequences are LNHDA and SQIVND (reference sequence). The ends were cut back, 3 bases at V and 3 bases at J, with 12 bases in the middle. This CDR3 is built from 15 residues. CDR3 protein: CASSMSGHGYNEQFF. Written as DNA, the CDR3 is TGTGCCAGTAGTATGTCAGGGCACGGCTACAATGAGCAGTTCTTC.

This chain connects TRBV4-2 to TRBJ2-1, with a possible D match to TRBD1 (6 bases). The germline V gene encodes CDR1 LGHNA and CDR2 YNFKEQ. This CDR3 is built from 14 residues. V gave up 1 base and J gave up 8 bases, with 12 bases separating them. This chain's CDR3 is CASSQGGPTDEQFF. CDR3 sequence (DNA): TGTGCCAGCAGCCAAGGGGGGCCAACAGATGAGCAGTTCTTC.

The chain uses TRBV6-5 and TRBJ1-6; D gene uncertain. Per germline, CDR1 MNHEY and CDR2 SVGAGI. The CDR3 is 15 residues long. V lost 1 base and J 5 bases, leaving 9 bases between the germline ends. CDR3 nucleotides: TGTGCCAGCAGTTACTATCCCCAGAATAATTCACCCCTCCACTTT. As protein: CASSYYPQNNSPLHF.

The genes are TRBV7-6 and TRBJ1-1; 9 nucleotides agree with TRBD1. Germline V gene data show CDR1 as SGHVS and CDR2 as FNYEAQ. The J segment lost 0 bases and the V segment lost 5 bases, leaving 4 bases of the junction unmatched. This CDR3 is built from 15 residues. The CDR3, as DNA: TGTGCCAGCAGCCACCGGACAGGGGTGAACACTGAAGCTTTCTTT. Protein sequence: CASSHRTGVNTEAFF.

This chain joins TRBV5-5 and TRBJ2-4, with D possibly TRBD2 on 6 matching bases. V lost 3 bases and J 7 bases, leaving 17 bases between the germline ends. The CDR3 has 15 amino acids. Germline V gene sequence: CDR1 SGHKS, CDR2 YYEKEE (reference sequence). CDR3 in DNA: TGTGCCAGCAGCTATTCATGGGGGGAGGAGAACATTCAGTACTTC. As protein: CASSYSWGEENIQYF.

The chain links TRBV5-6 to TRBJ1-2; D may be TRBD1 (6 bases). Germline CDR1 and CDR2: SGHDT and YYEEEE. Between the trimmed V and J ends, which lost 5 bases and 8 bases, there was a span of 13 bases. The CDR3 is 12 amino acids. The CDR3 reads CASRRQVGGYTF. In DNA, the CDR3 is TGTGCCAGCAGGAGACAGGTTGGAGGCTACACCTTC.

The V and J genes are TRBV6-1 and TRBJ1-1; D is possibly TRBD1 (5 bases). The germline V and J ends were trimmed by 3 bases and 11 bases, with 16 bases remaining between them. Per germline, CDR1 MNHNS and CDR2 SASEGT. The CDR3 spans 13 residues. This CDR3 is CASSDLQGVGAFF. Written as DNA, the CDR3 is TGTGCCAGCAGTGACCTGCAGGGCGTTGGTGCTTTCTTT.

J is TRBJ2-4 and V is TRBV5-4, with TRBD2 matching 10 bases. The CDR3 spans 17 residues. CDR1 SGHNT and CDR2 YYREEE come from the germline V gene (reference sequence). V was pared by 0 bases and J by 0 bases, with 3 bases of the junction left unmatched. CDR3: CASSLGSSGGAKNIQYF. The CDR3, as DNA: TGTGCCAGCAGCTTGGGGTCTAGCGGGGGAGCCAAAAACATTCAGTACTTC.